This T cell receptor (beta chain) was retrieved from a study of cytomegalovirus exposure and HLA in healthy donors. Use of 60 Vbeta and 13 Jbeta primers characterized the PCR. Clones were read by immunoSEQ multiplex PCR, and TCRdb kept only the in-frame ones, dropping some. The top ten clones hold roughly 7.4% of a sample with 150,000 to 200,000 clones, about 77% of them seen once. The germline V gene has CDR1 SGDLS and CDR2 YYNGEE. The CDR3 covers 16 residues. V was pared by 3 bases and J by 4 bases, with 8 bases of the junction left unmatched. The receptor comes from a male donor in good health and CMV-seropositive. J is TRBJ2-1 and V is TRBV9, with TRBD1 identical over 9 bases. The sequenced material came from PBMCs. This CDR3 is CASSGPGQGVYNEQFF. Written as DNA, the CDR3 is TGTGCCAGCAGCGGCCCGGGACAGGGTGTATACAATGAGCAGTTCTTC.